What follows are 16 T cell receptor beta chains derived from one specimen sequenced in a study of blood T cell repertoires in COVID-19. Method: immunoSEQ multiplex PCR; TCRdb's copy keeps in-frame clones and lacks some. Among some 530,000 clones listed, around nine tenths were seen once. The sample comprised PBMCs or T cells enriched from blood (not recorded which). These receptors were taken from an older woman who had recovered from COVID-19.

The rearrangement uses TRBV3-1 (or the pseudogene TRBV3-2) and TRBJ2-6; 7 nucleotides align to TRBD1. CDR1 and CDR2 from the germline V gene are LGHDT and YNNKEL (reference sequence). The length of the CDR3 is 15 residues. With V trimmed by 5 bases and J by 7 bases, 8 bases remained unmatched. In nucleotides, the CDR3 is TGTGCCAGCAGCTACCGGACAGGTTTTGCCAACGTCCTGACTTTC. It is translated as CASSYRTGFANVLTF.

The J gene is TRBJ1-1, the V gene TRBV15; TRBD1 aligns across 8 bases. Germline values: CDR1 LNHNV, CDR2 YYDKDF (reference sequence). The CDR3 extends over 13 amino acids. Unmatched junction bases numbered 4, after V lost 3 bases and J lost 7 bases. CDR3 sequence: CATSRTGESEAFF. Written as DNA, the CDR3 is TGTGCCACCAGCAGGACAGGGGAAAGTGAAGCTTTCTTT.

The chain has TRBV9 and TRBJ1-2, with D perhaps TRBD1 (5 bases). CDR3 length equals 14 residues. Germline CDR1 and CDR2: SGDLS and YYNGEE. Trimming took 0 bases from V and 9 from J, leaving 15 bases between them. CDR3 residues: CASSVANGGYRYTF. Written as DNA, the CDR3 is TGTGCCAGCAGCGTAGCTAACGGGGGATATCGCTACACCTTC.

The chain combines TRBV2 with TRBJ2-2, with D tentatively TRBD2 (7 bases). Germline V gives CDR1 SNHLY, CDR2 FYNNEI. The CDR3 is 15 residues long. Between the trimmed V and J ends, which lost 5 bases and 5 bases, there was a span of 15 bases. The CDR3 spells CASSRIAGATGELFF. CDR3 DNA: TGTGCCAGCAGTCGTATCGCGGGGGCTACCGGGGAGCTGTTTTTT.

The CDR3 reads CASSGQLSYEQYV. Written as DNA, the CDR3 is TGTGCCAGCAGTGGACAGCTATCCTACGAGCAGTACGTC. The chain has TRBV2 and TRBJ2-7; possible D gene TRBD1, 5 bases. Between the trimmed V and J ends, which lost 4 bases and 1 base, there was a span of 8 bases. The CDR3 is 13 amino acids. Germline V gives CDR1 SNHLY, CDR2 FYNNEI.

The chain carries TRBV4-2 and TRBJ1-2; the D gene is possibly TRBD1 (5 bases). The germline gives CDR1 LGHNA, CDR2 YNFKEQ. V shed 0 bases and J shed 5 bases, with 16 bases lying between them. The CDR3 has 16 amino acids. The CDR3 DNA is TGTGCCAGCAGCCAAGAAGAGGGGCGGGAAGGGTATGGCTACACCTTC. This encodes CASSQEEGREGYGYTF.

The chain employs TRBV21-1 and TRBJ1-5; the table's D call, TRBD1, has no DNA check behind it. TRBV21-1 is a listed pseudogene. There are 20 residues in the CDR3. CDR3 protein: CASSRWDRGVTSENGGPQHF. The DNA of the CDR3 is TGTGCCAGCAGCAGATGGGACAGGGGGGTGACTTCGGAGAATGGCGGTCCCCAGCATTTT.

The chain joins TRBV11-2 to TRBJ2-1, with D maybe TRBD2 (5 bases). This CDR3 is built from 13 residues. The V end lost 3 bases, the J end lost 6 bases, and 9 bases lay between the germline ends. CDR1 SGHAT and CDR2 FQNNGV come from the germline V gene. In DNA, the CDR3 is TGTGCCAGCAGCTTGTCTAGCCTCAATGAGCAGTTCTTC. Amino acids: CASSLSSLNEQFF.

In this sample, this clone turned up a few times. This chain uses TRBV19 with TRBJ2-2; D may be TRBD2 (5 bases). V was pared by 7 bases and J by 7 bases, with 13 bases between. Per germline, CDR1 LNHDA and CDR2 SQIVND (reference sequence). The CDR3 sequence is 13 residues long. The CDR3 sequence is CASIRGLDGELFF. As DNA, the CDR3 is TGTGCCAGTATTCGGGGTCTTGACGGGGAGCTGTTTTTT. The entire variable domain, with the rest obtained from reference TRBV19 and TRBJ2-2, is as follows: DGGITQSPKYLFRKEGQNVTLSCEQNLNHDAMYWYRQDPGQGLRLIYYSQIVNDFQKGDIAEGYSVSREKKESFPLTVTSAQKNPTAFYLCASIRGLDGELFFGEGSRLTVL.

This sequence joins TRBV7-8 and TRBJ2-1; 9 positions agree with TRBD2. The V gene's germline CDR1 is SGHVS and CDR2 FQNEAQ. The CDR3 has 15 residues. V shed 1 base, J shed 5 bases, and the junction held 3 bases outside the gene matches. The CDR3, as DNA: TGTGCCAGCAGCTTAGAGGCGGGGGGGAACAATGAGCAGTTCTTC. Translation gives CASSLEAGGNNEQFF.

V is TRBV24-1 and J is TRBJ2-5, with 7 bases matching TRBD1. This CDR3 comprises 14 residues. Germline V lookup: CDR1 KGHDR, CDR2 SFDVKD. V shed 3 bases, J shed 5 bases, and the junction held 5 bases outside the gene matches. The CDR3 here is CATSDPTGPETQYF. The DNA for the CDR3 is TGTGCCACCAGTGATCCGACAGGGCCCGAGACCCAGTACTTC.

The V and J genes are TRBV9 and TRBJ2-3; 7 bases line up with TRBD1. Germline V gives CDR1 SGDLS, CDR2 YYNGEE. J gave up 5 bases and V 4 bases, and 7 bases lay outside the gene matches. The CDR3 is made up of 14 amino acids. CDR3 sequence (DNA): TGTGCCAGCAGCCTTAGGGGGCAGGTAGATACGCAGTATTTT. Translated, it gives CASSLRGQVDTQYF.

This chain links TRBV27 with TRBJ2-3, with a possible D match to TRBD1 (6 bases). The CDR3 sequence is 16 residues long. Between the trimmed V and J ends, which lost 5 bases and 2 bases, there was a span of 17 bases. Germline V gives CDR1 MNHEY, CDR2 SMNVEV (reference sequence). In DNA form, the CDR3 reads TGTGCCAGCAGTCTAACCAAGGGGGAGCTCACAGATACGCAGTATTTT. This codes for CASSLTKGELTDTQYF.

The chain carries TRBV20-1 and TRBJ2-2; 10 bases align to TRBD2. The junction had 7 bases not matched to a gene; V was cut back by 3 bases and J by 6 bases. CDR3 size: 15 residues. The germline V gene has CDR1 DFQATT and CDR2 SNEGSKA (reference sequence). The CDR3 is CSASSPAGGPGELFF. In nucleotides, the CDR3 is TGCAGTGCTAGTTCCCCAGCGGGGGGGCCCGGGGAGCTGTTTTTT.

The rearrangement links TRBV6-5 to TRBJ1-6, with 8 bases aligning to TRBD1. CDR1 is MNHEY, CDR2 SVGAGI, per germline. This CDR3 spans 15 amino acids. J was trimmed by 10 bases and V by 0 bases; bases with no gene match: 5. CDR3 sequence reads: CASSYSRTGWSPLHF. DNA for the CDR3: TGTGCCAGCAGTTACTCGAGGACAGGGTGGTCACCCCTCCACTTT.

The chain carries TRBV2 and TRBJ1-6, with TRBD1 matching 7 bases. CDR1 and CDR2 from the germline V gene are SNHLY and FYNNEI. J was trimmed by 5 bases and V by 6 bases; bases with no gene match: 7. The CDR3 contains 15 residues. CDR3 region: CASRTLGQNNSPLHF. The CDR3 DNA reads as TGTGCCAGCAGGACGTTGGGACAGAATAATTCACCCCTCCACTTT.